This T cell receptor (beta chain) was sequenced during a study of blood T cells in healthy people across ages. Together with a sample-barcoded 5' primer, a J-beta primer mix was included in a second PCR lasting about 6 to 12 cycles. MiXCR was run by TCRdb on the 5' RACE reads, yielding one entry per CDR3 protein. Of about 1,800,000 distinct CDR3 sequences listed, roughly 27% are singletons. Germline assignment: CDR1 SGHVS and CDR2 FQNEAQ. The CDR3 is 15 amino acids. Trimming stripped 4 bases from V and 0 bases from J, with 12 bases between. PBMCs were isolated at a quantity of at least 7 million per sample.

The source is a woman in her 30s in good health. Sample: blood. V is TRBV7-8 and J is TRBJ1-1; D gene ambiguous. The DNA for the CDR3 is TGTGCCAGCAGCTCGCCGTCCGGGATGAACACTGAAGCTTTCTTT. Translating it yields CASSSPSGMNTEAFF.